This TCR beta chain was retrieved from a study of blood T cells in healthy people across ages. Study-wide findings and caveats: Lack of knowledge of donor CMV status possibly confounded expanded clonotype changes.

Combining a sample-barcoded 5' primer with a J-beta primer mix, a second PCR ran for about 7 to 11 cycles. TCRdb reprocessed the 5' RACE reads via MiXCR and lists one record per CDR3 protein. The sample carries approximately 780,000 distinct CDR3 sequences, roughly 25% recorded once. Regarding this clonotype: Its antigen is unknown.

Germline lookup yields CDR1 SQVTM and CDR2 ANQGSEA. This CDR3 spans 14 amino acids. These data also formed part of another study, on T cells of mothers and their children. Per that paper: Detection yielded no persistent microchimeric T cell clones.

Sequenced: blood. The receptor comes from a boy aged 5-17 years in good health. V gene TRBV29-1 combines with J gene TRBJ2-1; D possibly corresponds to TRBD2 (6 bases). CDR3 sequence (DNA): TGCAGGGGGGGTGGAGAAGGGGACTACAATGAGCAGTTCTTC. Translating it yields CRGGGEGDYNEQFF.